One TCR beta chain is described in this entry. Its antigen is not known. The sample belongs to a study of CD8+ T cells in alopecia areata. Study context: Among treated patients, oral tofacitinib was administered at 5 to 10 mg twice daily.

Study conclusions and caveats: Many of the expanded lesional clones endured in scalp and blood while on tofacitinib. Affected lesional scalp, above all in alopecia totalis/universalis, was more clonal than normal scalp.

Trimming removed 7 bases from V and 1 base from J, with 7 bases in between. CDR1 is GTSNPN, CDR2 SVGIG, per germline (reference sequence). The CDR3 is made up of 11 amino acids. Treatment here: oral pan-JAK inhibitor, 5-10 mg twice daily. Extracted from the samples, RNA was reverse transcribed into cDNA to serve as the sequencing template. The table came from immunoSEQ multiplex PCR; TCRdb's copy has only in-frame clones and leaves some out. The sample holds over 100,000 clones, around 53% seen once. The TCR sequence derives from a human donor with alopecia areata. The sample consisted of CD4+ T cells sorted from blood, taken at week 4, from a patient treated with tofacitinib. V and J are TRBV30 and TRBJ1-2; no firm D call. The CDR3 is CALEINYGYTF. As DNA, the CDR3 is TGTGCCTTGGAGATTAACTATGGCTACACCTTC.